One and the same sample provided the 11 T cell receptor beta chains below, sequenced in a study of regulatory T cells in long-lasting Graves disease. Time point described: persistent/refractory GD, antithyroid drugs over 5 years with positive TRAb. The TCR library used RNA extracted from PBMCs. Through Arm-PCR of CDR3 regions and iRepertoire HTBI primers, TCR beta libraries were built. Each CDR3 protein gets one entry after TCRdb re-called the multiplex PCR reads with MiXCR. The repertoire holds roughly 430,000 distinct CDR3 sequences, with 20% to 25% as singletons. Sample: peripheral blood mononuclear cells (PBMCs), taken when the disease was refractory, from a patient treated with antithyroid drugs. These receptors all stem from a female donor with Graves disease.

This clonotype has a handful of counts. This CDR3 is CASTPRAGANVLTF. The DNA for the CDR3 is TGTGCCAGCACCCCTAGGGCTGGGGCCAACGTCCTGACTTTC. The rearrangement uses TRBV6-1 and TRBJ2-6, with unresolved D. The CDR3 runs to 14 residues. V lost 7 bases to trimming and J lost 2 bases, with 9 bases between them. CDR1 is MNHNS and CDR2 is SASEGT in the germline V gene.

The sample holds a few counts of this clonotype. V is TRBV11-2 and J is TRBJ2-2; no reliable D call. This CDR3 region has 12 residues. The V gene's germline CDR1 is SGHAT and CDR2 FQNNGV. With 4 bases removed from V and 4 bases from J, the gap between germline ends came to 4 bases. CDR3 protein: CASSYITGELFF. The CDR3 bases are TGTGCCAGCAGCTACATCACCGGGGAGCTGTTTTTT.

About this clonotype: A much larger clone differs by one base, so this may be a read error. The V call is TRBV5-6, the J call TRBJ1-2; tentatively, D is TRBD1 (5 bases). The ends were cut back, 2 bases at V and 8 bases at J, with 13 bases in the middle. Germline CDR1 SGHDT, CDR2 YYEEEE. The length of the CDR3 is 13 residues. CDR3 bases: TGTGCCAGCAGCTTCGACAGTCTTGAGGGCTACACCTTC. This sequence encodes CASSFDSLEGYTF.

In this sample, this clonotype turned up many times. This chain joins TRBV9 and TRBJ2-2, with 7 bases aligning to TRBD2. The CDR3 is 15 residues long. From germline, CDR1 is SGDLS and CDR2 YYNGEE. The ends lost 4 bases at V and 4 bases at J; junction bases unmatched: 7. The CDR3 sequence is CASSLSGHLTGELFF. The CDR3, as DNA: TGTGCCAGCAGCCTTAGCGGGCACCTCACCGGGGAGCTGTTTTTT.

The CDR3 protein is CASSPTPGANSNQPQHF. CDR3 DNA sequence: TGTGCCAGCAGCCCCACTCCAGGGGCAAATAGCAATCAGCCCCAGCATTTT. The chain couples TRBV28 to TRBJ1-5, with a weak D call TRBD1 (6 bases). The CDR3 spans 17 residues. V lost 6 bases to trimming and J lost 0 bases, with 18 bases between them. Germline V gene lookup returns CDR1 MDHEN and CDR2 SYDVKM.

This clonotype was seen many times. The chain combines TRBV6-1 with TRBJ1-5; no clear D. V dropped 7 bases and J dropped 2 bases, with 18 bases sitting between them. This CDR3 is built from 16 residues. Germline CDR1 reads MNHNS; CDR2 reads SASEGT. The CDR3: CASTEIRTGGNQPQHF. The CDR3 DNA reads TGTGCCAGCACCGAAATTCGGACGGGCGGCAATCAGCCCCAGCATTTT.

The table lists this clonotype with many counts. The chain uses TRBV12-3 or TRBV12-4 and TRBJ1-5, with D perhaps matching TRBD1 (5 bases). This CDR3 region has 15 residues. Trimming took 1 base from V and 0 from J, leaving 7 bases between them. CDR3 amino acids: CASSLDGASNQPQHF. DNA for the CDR3: TGTGCCAGCAGTTTAGATGGGGCTAGCAATCAGCCCCAGCATTTT.

This clonotype was detected many times. This sequence joins TRBV7-8 and TRBJ1-2, with no clear D. CDR3 length: 12 residues. V lost 4 bases and J lost 4, with 7 bases in between. Germline CDR1 and CDR2: SGHVS and FQNEAQ. The CDR3 loop reads CASSSGTYGYTF. Here the CDR3 DNA reads TGTGCCAGCAGCTCAGGAACCTATGGCTACACCTTC.

This clonotype came up many times. The rearrangement joins TRBV7-9 to TRBJ2-7, with D tentatively TRBD1 or TRBD2 (5 bases each). V was pared by 5 bases and J by 6 bases, with 17 bases between. The germline V gene encodes CDR1 SEHNR and CDR2 FQNEAQ (reference sequence). This CDR3 comprises 14 residues. In DNA form, the CDR3 reads TGTGCCAGCAGCCCCGGGGACCTCCCCAGCGAGCAGTACTTC. Translation: CASSPGDLPSEQYF.

The chain couples TRBV19 to TRBJ1-5, with TRBD1 matching 9 bases. The germline gives CDR1 LNHDA, CDR2 SQIVND (reference sequence). J lost 5 bases, V lost 2 bases, and 7 bases had no gene match. The CDR3 covers 16 residues. Here the CDR3 DNA reads TGTGCCAGTAGTATATTGGGGGACAGGGATGATCAGCCCCAGCATTTT. It encodes CASSILGDRDDQPQHF.

The chain combines TRBV10-3 with TRBJ2-2; D possibly uses TRBD1 or TRBD2 (5 bases each). From germline, CDR1 is ENHRY and CDR2 SYGVKD. The V end lost 0 bases, the J end lost 3 bases, and 11 bases lay between the germline ends. This CDR3 has 16 amino acids. The CDR3 nucleotides are TGTGCCATCAGTGAGTCATGGGGGTTGGACACCGGGGAGCTGTTTTTT. Encoded protein: CAISESWGLDTGELFF.